Given below is one T cell receptor beta chain in context. Its antigen is undetermined. These data are taken from a study of T cell responses to AZD1222 COVID-19 vaccine. Study results and limitations: Repertoire samples came only from after the peak T cell response. A mostly white British donor set with more females was recruited, and clonal diversity was possibly underestimated.

TCRdb keeps only in-frame clones here, not all; method: immunoSEQ multiplex PCR. The sample shows about 89,000 clones, under 95% of them seen only once. With 3 bases removed from V and 4 bases from J, the gap between germline ends came to 9 bases. This CDR3 comprises 13 residues. Germline CDR1 reads ENHRY; CDR2 reads SYGVKD. Sequenced here: peripheral blood, sampled on day 0 of MenACWY control vaccination. This receptor was taken from an adult in good health. This sequence joins TRBV10-3 and TRBJ2-5, with D maybe TRBD2 (5 bases). DNA for the CDR3: TGTGCCATCAGTGACGTGGGAGTAGAGACCCAGTACTTC. Amino acid sequence: CAISDVGVETQYF.